This T cell receptor beta chain was observed in a study of human T cells and chemical hapten exposure. Whole-study context: Donors were sensitized with 2% DPC on the upper inner arm. Upper-back patches of 0.01% DPC were read at 6 days.

Whole-study results and caveats: With DPC sensitization, TCRs exceeding 1 in 1000 frequency showed no change.

Note on this clonotype: Its target is not known.

Time point defined: patch test 1, 2 weeks after DPC sensitization. Indicated treatment: therapeutic diphenylcyclopropenone sensitization with weekly scalp DPC. The authors' total RNA extraction used unfractionated whole blood. Donors were 18 to 70-year-old alopecia patients suitable for DPC. Each CDR3 protein gets one entry after TCRdb re-called the RACE reads with MiXCR. This sample has some 53,000 distinct CDR3 sequences, with more than 9.5% found just once. This sequence was found in a middle-aged woman with alopecia areata. Some clones in this sample may be carry-over from other donors' samples. Specimen: whole blood, collected in connection with sensitization to the hapten diphenylcyclopropenone (DPC).

Written as DNA, the CDR3 is TGCAGTGCTAGCCCCAGGGGGAGGAGGGAGACCCAGTACTTC. It specifies CSASPRGRRETQYF. The gene calls are TRBV20-1 and TRBJ2-5; possibly TRBD1 for D (7 bases). Germline CDR1 DFQATT, CDR2 SNEGSKA (reference sequence). This CDR3 contains 14 residues. V was trimmed by 3 bases and J by 5 bases, leaving 16 bases between them.